This TCR beta chain was retrieved from a study of blood T cell repertoires in COVID-19. Original data processing: For nucleated cells, counts were estimated from reference gene primer amplification. Generated by immunoSEQ multiplex PCR, the TCRdb table keeps only in-frame clones and is missing some. D and trimming were read from the DNA, whereas the V and J calls and clone size are those reported in that table. The top ten hold 6.5% to 8.5% of the sample, which has some 21,000 clones, around 82% seen once. Germline loops: CDR1 MNHEY, CDR2 SVGEGT. The CDR3 is 16 amino acids. V lost 2 bases and J lost 5, with 17 bases in between. This clone is labeled large.

The sequencing sample was made of peripheral blood. The TCR originated in a human donor in a cohort sampled during active COVID-19. This rearrangement joins TRBV6-2 or TRBV6-3 to TRBJ2-3, with no clear D. The CDR3 is CASSYISRLVVDTQYF. CDR3 DNA: TGTGCCAGCAGTTACATCTCTAGGCTAGTTGTAGATACGCAGTATTTT.